This TCR beta chain was found in a study of shared clonotypes between healthy human individuals. Produced via immunoSEQ multiplex PCR; TCRdb's table is partial and in-frame only. This sample has roughly 2 million clones, with approximately 94% found just once. The germline CDR1 and CDR2 sequences are MNHNS and SASEGT. V was pared by 4 bases and J by 3 bases, with 8 bases of the junction left unmatched. CDR3 length: 15 amino acids. The naive CD8 subset, CD45RO-negative cells positively selected for CCR7, excluded terminally differentiated effector memory CD45RA+ cells. Study findings and constraints: Rarefaction revealed incomplete sorted-subset sequencing despite large depth. Clonotypes not shared had lower generation probabilities than those common to all four donors. Only blood was sampled, and tissue TCR repertoires likely differ from blood ones. Researchers found naive subsets generally carried larger estimated richness than memory subsets.

As regards this clone: What it binds is unknown.

Sequencing was carried out using naive CD8+ T cells sorted from blood. The chain links TRBV6-1 to TRBJ1-2; 7 bases line up with TRBD1. The sequence came from a man younger than 35 in good health. The CDR3 DNA reads TGTGCCAGCAGTGCTGGAGGGGGCGCGGACTATGGCTACACCTTC. Protein product: CASSAGGGADYGYTF.